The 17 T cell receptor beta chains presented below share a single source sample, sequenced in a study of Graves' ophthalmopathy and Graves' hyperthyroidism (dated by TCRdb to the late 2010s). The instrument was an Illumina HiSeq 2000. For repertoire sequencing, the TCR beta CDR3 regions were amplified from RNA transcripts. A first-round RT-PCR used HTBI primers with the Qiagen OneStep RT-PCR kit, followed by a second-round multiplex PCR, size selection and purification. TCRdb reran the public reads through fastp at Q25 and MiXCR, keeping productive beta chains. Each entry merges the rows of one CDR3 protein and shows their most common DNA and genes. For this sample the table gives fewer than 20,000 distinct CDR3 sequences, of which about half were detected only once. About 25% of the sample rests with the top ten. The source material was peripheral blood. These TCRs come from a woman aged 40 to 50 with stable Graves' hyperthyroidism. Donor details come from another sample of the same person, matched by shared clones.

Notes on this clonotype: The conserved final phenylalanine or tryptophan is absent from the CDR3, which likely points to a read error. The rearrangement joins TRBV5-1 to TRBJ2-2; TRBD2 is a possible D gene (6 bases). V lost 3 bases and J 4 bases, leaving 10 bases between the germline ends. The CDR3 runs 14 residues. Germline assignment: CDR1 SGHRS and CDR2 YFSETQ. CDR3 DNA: TGCGCCAGCAGCTCAGGACTAAGCACCGGGGAGCTGTTTTCT. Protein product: CASSSGLSTGELFS.

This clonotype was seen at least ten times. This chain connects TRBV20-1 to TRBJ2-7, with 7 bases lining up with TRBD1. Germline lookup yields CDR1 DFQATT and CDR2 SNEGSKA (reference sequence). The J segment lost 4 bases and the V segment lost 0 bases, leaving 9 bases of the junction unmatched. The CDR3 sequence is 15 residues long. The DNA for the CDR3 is TGCAGTGCTAGAGATTTGACAGGGATGCCGTACGAGCAGTACTTC. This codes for CSARDLTGMPYEQYF.

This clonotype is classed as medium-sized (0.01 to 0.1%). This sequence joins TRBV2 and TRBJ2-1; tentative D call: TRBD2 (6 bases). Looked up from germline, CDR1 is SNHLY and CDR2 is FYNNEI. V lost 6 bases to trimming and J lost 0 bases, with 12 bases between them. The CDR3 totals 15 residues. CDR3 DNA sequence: TGTGCCAGCAGGTGGCGGGAAAGCTCCTACAATGAGCAGTTCTTC. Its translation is CASRWRESSYNEQFF.

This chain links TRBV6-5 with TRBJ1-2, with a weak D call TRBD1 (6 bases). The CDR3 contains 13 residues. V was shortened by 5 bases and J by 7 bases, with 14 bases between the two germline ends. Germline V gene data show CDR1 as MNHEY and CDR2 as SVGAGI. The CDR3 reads CASSEVTGTGYTF. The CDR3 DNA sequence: TGTGCCAGCAGTGAAGTTACAGGGACTGGCTACACCTTC.

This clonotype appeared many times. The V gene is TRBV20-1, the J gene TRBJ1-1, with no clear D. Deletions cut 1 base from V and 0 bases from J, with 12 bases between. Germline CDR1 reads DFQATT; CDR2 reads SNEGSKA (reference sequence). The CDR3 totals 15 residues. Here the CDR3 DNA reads TGCAGTGCTAGAGGTACGACGGCCATGAACACTGAAGCTTTCTTT. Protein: CSARGTTAMNTEAFF.

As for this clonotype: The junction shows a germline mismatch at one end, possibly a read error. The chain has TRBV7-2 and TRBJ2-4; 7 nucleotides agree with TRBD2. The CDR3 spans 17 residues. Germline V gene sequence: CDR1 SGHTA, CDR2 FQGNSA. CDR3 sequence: CASSLALGGSAKDIQYF. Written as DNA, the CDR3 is TGTGCCAGCAGCTTAGCGCTGGGGGGGTCAGCCAAAGACATTCAGTACTTC.

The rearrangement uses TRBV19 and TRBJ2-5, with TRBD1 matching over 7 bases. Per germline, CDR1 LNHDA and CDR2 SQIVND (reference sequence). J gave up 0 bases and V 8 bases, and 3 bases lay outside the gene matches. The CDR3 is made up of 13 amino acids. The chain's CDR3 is CASSDRYQETQYF. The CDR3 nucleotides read TGTGCCAGTTCGGACAGGTACCAAGAGACCCAGTACTTC.

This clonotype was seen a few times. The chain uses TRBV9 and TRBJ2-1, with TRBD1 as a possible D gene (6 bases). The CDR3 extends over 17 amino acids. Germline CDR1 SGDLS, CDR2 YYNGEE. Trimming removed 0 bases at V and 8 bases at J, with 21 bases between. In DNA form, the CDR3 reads TGTGCCAGCAGCGTAGAAGTAGGAACAGGGAGTTACGATGAGCAGTTCTTC. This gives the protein CASSVEVGTGSYDEQFF.

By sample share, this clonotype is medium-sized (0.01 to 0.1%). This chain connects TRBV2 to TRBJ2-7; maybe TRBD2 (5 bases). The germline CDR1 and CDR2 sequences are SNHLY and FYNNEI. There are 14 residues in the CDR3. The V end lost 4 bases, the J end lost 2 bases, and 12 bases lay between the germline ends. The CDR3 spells CASSVPLAPYEQYF. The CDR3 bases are TGTGCCAGCAGTGTACCCCTAGCCCCCTACGAGCAGTACTTC.

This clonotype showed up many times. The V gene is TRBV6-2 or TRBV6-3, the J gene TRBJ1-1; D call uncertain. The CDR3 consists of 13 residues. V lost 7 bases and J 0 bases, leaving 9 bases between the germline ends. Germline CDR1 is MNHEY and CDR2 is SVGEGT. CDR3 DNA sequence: TGTGCCAGCATTCAGCATATGAACACTGAAGCTTTCTTT. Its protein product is CASIQHMNTEAFF.

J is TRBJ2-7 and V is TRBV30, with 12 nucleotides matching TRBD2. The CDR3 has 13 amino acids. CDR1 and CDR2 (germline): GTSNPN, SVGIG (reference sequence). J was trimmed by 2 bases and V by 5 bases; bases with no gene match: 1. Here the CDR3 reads CAWGLAGPYEQYF. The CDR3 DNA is TGTGCCTGGGGACTAGCGGGGCCCTACGAGCAGTACTTC.

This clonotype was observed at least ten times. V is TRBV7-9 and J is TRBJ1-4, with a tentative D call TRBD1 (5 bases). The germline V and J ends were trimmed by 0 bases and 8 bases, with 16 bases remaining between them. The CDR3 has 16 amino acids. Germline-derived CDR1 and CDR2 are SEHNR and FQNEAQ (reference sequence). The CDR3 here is CASSLALRGRGEKLFF. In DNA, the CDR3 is TGTGCCAGCAGCTTAGCCCTCCGGGGGAGAGGCGAAAAACTGTTTTTT.

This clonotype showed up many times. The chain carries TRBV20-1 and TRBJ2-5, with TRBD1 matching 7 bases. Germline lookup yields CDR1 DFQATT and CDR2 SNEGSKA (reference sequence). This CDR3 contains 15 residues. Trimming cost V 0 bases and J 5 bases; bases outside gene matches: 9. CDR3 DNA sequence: TGCAGTGCTAGAGATCTACAGGGGACGGGGGAGACCCAGTACTTC. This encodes CSARDLQGTGETQYF.

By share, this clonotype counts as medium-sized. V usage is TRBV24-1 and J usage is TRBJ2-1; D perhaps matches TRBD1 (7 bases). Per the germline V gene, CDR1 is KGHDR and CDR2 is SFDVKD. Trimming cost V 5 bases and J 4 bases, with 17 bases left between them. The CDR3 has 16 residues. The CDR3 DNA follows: TGTGCCACCAGTGGAGAGGAGGGGGCAGAATACAATGAGCAGTTCTTC. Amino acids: CATSGEEGAEYNEQFF.

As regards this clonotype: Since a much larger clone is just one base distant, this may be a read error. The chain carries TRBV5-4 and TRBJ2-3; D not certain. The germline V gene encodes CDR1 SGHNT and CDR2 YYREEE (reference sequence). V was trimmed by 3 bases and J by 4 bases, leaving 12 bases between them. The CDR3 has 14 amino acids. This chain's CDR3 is CASSSGRRSDTQYF. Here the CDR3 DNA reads TGTGCCAGCAGCTCGGGTAGAAGGTCAGATACGCAGTATTTT.

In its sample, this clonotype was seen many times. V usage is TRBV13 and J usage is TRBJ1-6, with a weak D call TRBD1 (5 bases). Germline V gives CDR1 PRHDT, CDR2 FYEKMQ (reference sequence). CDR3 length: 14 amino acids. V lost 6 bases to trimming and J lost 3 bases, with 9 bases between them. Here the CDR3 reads CASRRTLYNSPLHF. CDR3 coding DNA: TGTGCCAGCAGGCGGACACTCTATAATTCACCCCTCCACTTT.

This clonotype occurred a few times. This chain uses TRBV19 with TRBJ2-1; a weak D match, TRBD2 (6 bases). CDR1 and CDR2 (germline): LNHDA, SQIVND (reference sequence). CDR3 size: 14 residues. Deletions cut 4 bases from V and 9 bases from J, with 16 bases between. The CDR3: CASSTLWGDVEQFF. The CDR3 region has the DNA TGTGCCAGTAGTACTCTGTGGGGGGACGTTGAGCAGTTCTTC.